The source of this TCR beta chain is a study of blood T cell repertoires in COVID-19. For the study at large: Researchers got acute and convalescent COVID-19 samples from the United States, Italy and Spain. Sources were T cells, B-cell-depleted T cells, or PBMCs; the material itself was cDNA or gDNA.

Between the trimmed V and J ends, which lost 3 bases and 4 bases, there was a span of 13 bases. Per the germline V gene, CDR1 is GTSNPN and CDR2 is SVGIG (reference sequence). The CDR3 is 14 amino acids. Original processing notes: Reference gene primers were amplified, and this amplification served to estimate nucleated cell counts. TCRdb's copy holds only in-frame clones and misses some; the assay was immunoSEQ multiplex PCR. D and trimming come from the DNA, and the V and J calls and clone size come from that table. The sample consists of tens of thousands of clones, 84% of them appearing once. In this sample, this clone turned up once.

The rearrangement uses TRBV30 and TRBJ1-3, with a weak D call TRBD1 (6 bases). The sample taken for sequencing was peripheral blood. The clonotype comes from a human donor in a cohort sampled during active COVID-19. The CDR3, as DNA: TGTGCCTGGAGCGCAGGACAGAGGGGAAACACCATATATTTT. Residues: CAWSAGQRGNTIYF.